This T cell receptor (beta chain) originates from a study of early T cells in non-severe SARS-CoV-2 infection (dated by TCRdb to about 2021). Turning to the overall study: Because TCR sequencing relied on bulk RNA taken from unsorted whole blood, pairing of alpha and beta chains was not possible.

The library was generated by 5' RACE. The reads were generated on a NextSeq 500. The TCR library protocol attached unique molecular identifiers to individual cDNA molecules to correct for sequencing error and PCR bias. Both TCR alpha and beta chains were sequenced, and tight co-correlation was observed between alpha and beta sequence abundances in each sample. The source study handled its data this way. V gene, J gene and CDR3 annotation of TCR sequences was performed with Decombinator V4. TCRs were defined as expanded if a significant change between any two time points was detected under a Poisson model with p below 0.0001. TCR abundances were normalised to the total number of TCRs sequenced per sample and were expressed as counts per million. MAIT TCRs were defined by TRAV1-2 paired with TRAJ12, TRAJ20 or TRAJ33, and iNKT TCRs by TRAV10 paired with TRAJ18. A search of VDJdb, accessed on 1 November 2021, was run for TCRs annotated to CMV, EBV and SARS-CoV-2, with TCRs annotated for multiple antigens excluded. The public reads were quality trimmed at Q25 with fastp and then assembled into clones with MiXCR by TCRdb, keeping productive beta chains. Each record represents a unique CDR3 protein, reported with the most common genes and DNA among its rows. The V and J calls shown here were made by TCRdb, not taken from the authors' results. Here the sample has 15,000 to 20,000 distinct CDR3 sequences; about 5% occur a single time. Of the sample, approximately 7% is held by the ten largest clones.

Deletion took 1 base off V and 0 bases off J, with a span of 8 bases between the germline ends. Per the germline V gene, SGDLS is the CDR1 and YYNGEE is the CDR2. Reading from cysteine to phenylalanine, the CDR3 counts 14 amino acids. Only the CDR3 region is kept as DNA, spanning 42 bases read in frame from base 1. The full study reports these points: VDJdb matching was skewed toward anti-spike CD8 responses and likely underestimated virus-specific expansions by missing private and CD4 specificities.

Of note for this clonotype: The antigen it binds to is not known. No quality values exist for individual bases; no much larger clone is one base distant.

A case-control design nested within a healthcare worker cohort in London, UK, was used, with weekly nasopharyngeal swab PCR tests and blood sampling performed. Between 23 and 31 March 2020, the week of the UK lockdown, healthcare workers were enrolled and then followed up weekly for as long as 16 weeks. The specimen was whole blood. The sequence is built from TRBV9 and TRBJ2-7; the D gene remains uncertain. This clonotype was obtained from an adult who was a healthcare worker with PCR-confirmed SARS-CoV-2 infection or an uninfected control (not recorded which). The CDR3 protein: CASSVQASSYEQYF. The nucleotide sequence is TGTGCCAGCAGCGTACAGGCAAGCTCCTACGAGCAGTACTTC.